Each of the 11 T cell receptor beta chains below was sequenced from the same sample in a study of CD8 T cells in ankylosing spondylitis. Using its own MiXCR run on the 5' RACE reads, TCRdb lists one record per CDR3 protein. The data contain 200,000 to 250,000 distinct CDR3 sequences, around a tenth of them singletons. Sequencing input: blood, either unsorted or a sorted T cell fraction (not recorded which). The receptor set was obtained from a male donor with ankylosing spondylitis or in good health (not recorded which).

This clonotype was seen a few times. The V call is TRBV20-1, the J call TRBJ2-1, with 14 nucleotides matching TRBD2. The germline V gene has CDR1 DFQATT and CDR2 SNEGSKA (reference sequence). This CDR3 comprises 16 residues. V lost 2 bases to trimming and J lost 9 bases; unmatched junction nucleotides: 9. The CDR3 loop is CSARPPGLAGVSEQFF. Here the CDR3 DNA reads TGCAGTGCTAGACCCCCGGGACTAGCGGGGGTCAGTGAGCAGTTCTTC.

This clonotype was observed at least ten times. This chain uses TRBV27 with TRBJ1-1; perhaps TRBD1 as D (6 bases). The V gene lost 3 bases and the J gene lost 6 bases, with 17 bases spanning the gap. This CDR3 contains 15 residues. Looked up from germline, CDR1 is MNHEY and CDR2 is SMNVEV (reference sequence). The CDR3, as DNA: TGTGCCAGCAGTTTCCGGGTTGGGGGGGGGCCTGAAGCTTTCTTT. Its protein is CASSFRVGGGPEAFF.

This chain joins TRBV7-3 and TRBJ2-1; TRBD2 aligns across 8 bases. This CDR3 contains 14 residues. CDR1 SGHTA and CDR2 FQGTGA come from the germline V gene. V trimming: 1 base; J trimming: 6 bases; junction bases outside the gene matches: 2. As DNA, the CDR3 is TGTGCCAGCAGCTTAATGGGGACTAGCAATGAGCAGTTCTTC. It specifies CASSLMGTSNEQFF.

This clonotype appeared many times. This chain links TRBV6-1 with TRBJ2-1, with 8 positions matching TRBD2. Trimming took 6 bases from V and 6 from J; bases not matched to a gene: 10. Germline V lookup: CDR1 MNHNS, CDR2 SASEGT. This CDR3 is built from 15 residues. The CDR3 DNA sequence: TGTGCCAGCAGGCTCGGACTAGCCCTACTCAATGAGCAGTTCTTC. This gives the protein CASRLGLALLNEQFF.

This clonotype has only a few counts. The chain uses TRBV10-2 and TRBJ2-1, with TRBD2 matching over 14 bases. The V gene's germline CDR1 is WSHSY and CDR2 SAAADI. Trimming at V came to 7 bases and at J to 4 bases, leaving 3 bases not matched to a gene. The CDR3 length is 15 residues. The CDR3 region is CASTGLAGAYNEQFF. DNA of the CDR3: TGCGCCAGCACGGGACTAGCGGGGGCTTACAATGAGCAGTTCTTC.

This clonotype occurred many times. This chain links TRBV27 with TRBJ1-1; 7 nucleotides align to TRBD1. In germline, CDR1 is MNHEY, CDR2 SMNVEV (reference sequence). This CDR3 spans 16 amino acids. Germline trimming cut 6 bases from V and 1 base from J; bases unmatched to any gene: 11. CDR3 protein: CASSQRQGWGNTEAFF. The CDR3 DNA follows: TGTGCCAGCAGCCAACGACAGGGTTGGGGGAACACTGAAGCTTTCTTT.

This clonotype was picked up many times. The chain employs TRBV12-3 or TRBV12-4 and TRBJ2-7; D gene ambiguous. The CDR3 spans 13 residues. Deletions cut 3 bases from V and 0 bases from J, with 6 bases between. In nucleotides, the CDR3 is TGTGCCAGCAGTTTTGCGACCTCCTACGAGCAGTACTTC. As protein: CASSFATSYEQYF.

This clonotype has a count of ten or more. This sequence joins TRBV27 and TRBJ2-6, with D perhaps TRBD2 (5 bases). The CDR3 is 15 residues long. Germline assignment: CDR1 MNHEY and CDR2 SMNVEV (reference sequence). Trimming cost V 2 bases and J 1 base, with 6 bases left between them. The CDR3 sequence: CASSLEGSGANVLTF. The CDR3 nucleotides read TGTGCCAGCAGTTTAGAGGGTTCTGGGGCCAACGTCCTGACTTTC.

This clonotype was seen at least ten times. The gene calls are TRBV11-2 and TRBJ1-2; possible D gene TRBD1, 6 bases. Between the trimmed V and J ends, which lost 5 bases and 6 bases, there was a span of 16 bases. Per the germline V gene, CDR1 is SGHAT and CDR2 is FQNNGV. The CDR3 is made up of 14 amino acids. CDR3 residues: CASSLGTPTDGYTF. The CDR3 DNA reads as TGTGCCAGCAGCCTAGGGACACCGACCGATGGCTACACCTTC.

With regard to this clonotype: A much larger clone sits a single nucleotide away, making a read error possible. The chain carries TRBV7-2 and TRBJ2-5; TRBD2 aligns across 7 bases. The CDR3 runs to 15 residues. CDR1 and CDR2 (germline): SGHTA, FQGNSA. The CDR3 nucleotides are TGTGCCAGCAGCCTAGTACTAGCGCCCCAAGAGAACCAGTACTTC. Residues: CASSLVLAPQENQYF.

This clonotype was picked up a small number of times. The chain is built from TRBV5-6 and TRBJ2-1; D possibly corresponds to TRBD1 (6 bases). Trimming removed 0 bases from V and 6 bases from J, with 7 bases in between. Germline loops: CDR1 SGHDT, CDR2 YYEEEE. This CDR3 comprises 13 residues. The CDR3 sequence is CASSLEGVNEQFF. The CDR3 bases are TGTGCCAGCAGCTTGGAGGGGGTCAATGAGCAGTTCTTC.